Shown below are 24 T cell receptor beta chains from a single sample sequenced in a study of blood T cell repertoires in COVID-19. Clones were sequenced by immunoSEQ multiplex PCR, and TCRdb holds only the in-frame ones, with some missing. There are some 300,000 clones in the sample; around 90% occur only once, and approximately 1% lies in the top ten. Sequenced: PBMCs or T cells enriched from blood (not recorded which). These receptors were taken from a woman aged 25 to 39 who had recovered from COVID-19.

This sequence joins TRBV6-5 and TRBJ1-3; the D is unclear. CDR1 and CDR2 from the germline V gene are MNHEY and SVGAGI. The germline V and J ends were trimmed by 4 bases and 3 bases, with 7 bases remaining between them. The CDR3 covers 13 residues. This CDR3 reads CASSSSGGNTIYF. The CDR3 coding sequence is TGTGCCAGCAGTTCGTCGGGTGGAAACACCATATATTTT.

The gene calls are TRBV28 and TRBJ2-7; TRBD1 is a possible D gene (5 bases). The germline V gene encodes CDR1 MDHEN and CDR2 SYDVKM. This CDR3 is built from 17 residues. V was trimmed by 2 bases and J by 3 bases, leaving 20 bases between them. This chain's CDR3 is CASSLPPPSRQIYEQYF. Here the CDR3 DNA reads TGTGCCAGCAGTTTACCCCCCCCTTCGAGACAGATCTACGAGCAGTACTTC. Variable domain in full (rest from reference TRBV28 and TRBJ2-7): DVKVTQSSRYLVKRTGEKVFLECVQDMDHENMFWYRQDPGLGLRLIYFSYDVKMKEKGDIPEGYSVSREKKERFSLILESASTNQTSMYLCASSLPPPSRQIYEQYFGPGTRLTVT.

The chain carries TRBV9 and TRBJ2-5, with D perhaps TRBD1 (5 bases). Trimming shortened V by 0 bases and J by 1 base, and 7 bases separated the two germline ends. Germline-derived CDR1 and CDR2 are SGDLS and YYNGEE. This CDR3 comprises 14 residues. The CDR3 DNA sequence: TGTGCCAGCAGCGTAGAGGGGTTCCAAGAGACCCAGTACTTC. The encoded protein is CASSVEGFQETQYF.

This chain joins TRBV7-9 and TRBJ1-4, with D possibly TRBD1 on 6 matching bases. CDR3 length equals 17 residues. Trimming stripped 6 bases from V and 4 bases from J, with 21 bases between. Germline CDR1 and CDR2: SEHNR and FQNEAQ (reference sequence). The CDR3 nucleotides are TGTGCCAGCAGTATCTTCGTTGGGGCAGGGGTTAATGAAAAACTGTTTTTT. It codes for CASSIFVGAGVNEKLFF.

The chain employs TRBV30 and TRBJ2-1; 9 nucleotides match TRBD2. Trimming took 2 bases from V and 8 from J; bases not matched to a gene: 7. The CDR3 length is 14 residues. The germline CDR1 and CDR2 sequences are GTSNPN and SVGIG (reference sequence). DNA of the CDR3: TGTGCCTGGAGTTGGGGCGGGGGGGCTGATGAGCAGTTCTTC. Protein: CAWSWGGGADEQFF. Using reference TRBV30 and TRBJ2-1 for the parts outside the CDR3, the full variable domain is SQTIHQWPATLVQPVGSPLSLECTVEGTSNPNLYWYRQAAGRGLQLLFYSVGIGQISSEVPQNLSASRPQDRQFILSSKKLLLSDSGFYLCAWSWGGGADEQFFGPGTRLTVL.

CDR3 protein: CASSQGLAGGRIDTQYF. In DNA, the CDR3 is TGCGCCAGCAGCCAAGGCCTAGCGGGGGGGCGAATAGATACGCAGTATTTT. The V call is TRBV4-3, the J call TRBJ2-3, with TRBD2 matching over 12 bases. Germline V gene lookup returns CDR1 LGHNA and CDR2 YSLEER. The V gene end was trimmed by 1 base and the J gene end by 5 bases; junction bases not matched to a gene: 7. This CDR3 is 17 amino acids long.

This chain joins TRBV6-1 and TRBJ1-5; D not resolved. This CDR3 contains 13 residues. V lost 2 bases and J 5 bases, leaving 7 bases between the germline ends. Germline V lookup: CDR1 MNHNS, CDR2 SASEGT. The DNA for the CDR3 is TGTGCCAGCAGTGAACAGGTAGATCAGCCCCAGCATTTT. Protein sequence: CASSEQVDQPQHF.

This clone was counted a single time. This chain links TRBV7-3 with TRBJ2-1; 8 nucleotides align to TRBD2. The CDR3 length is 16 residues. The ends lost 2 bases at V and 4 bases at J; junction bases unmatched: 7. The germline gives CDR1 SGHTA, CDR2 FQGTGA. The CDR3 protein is CASSLWMVAGYNEQFF. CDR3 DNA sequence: TGTGCCAGCAGCTTATGGATGGTAGCGGGGTACAATGAGCAGTTCTTC. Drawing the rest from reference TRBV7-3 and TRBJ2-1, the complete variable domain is GAGVSQTPSNKVTEKGKYVELRCDPISGHTALYWYRQSLGQGPEFLIYFQGTGAADDSGLPNDRFFAVRPEGSVSTLKIQRTERGDSAVYLCASSLWMVAGYNEQFFGPGTRLTVL.

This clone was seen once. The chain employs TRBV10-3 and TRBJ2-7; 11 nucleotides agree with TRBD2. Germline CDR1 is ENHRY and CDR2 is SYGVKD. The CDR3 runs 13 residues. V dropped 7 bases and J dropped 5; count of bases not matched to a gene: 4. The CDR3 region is CAITLAGGHEQYF. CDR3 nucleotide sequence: TGTGCCATCACCCTAGCGGGGGGCCACGAGCAGTACTTC.

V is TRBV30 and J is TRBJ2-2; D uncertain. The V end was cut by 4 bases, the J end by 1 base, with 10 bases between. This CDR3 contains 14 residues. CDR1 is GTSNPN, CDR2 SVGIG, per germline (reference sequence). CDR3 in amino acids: CAWNLGRNTGELFF. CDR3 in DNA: TGTGCCTGGAATCTGGGCAGGAACACCGGGGAGCTGTTTTTT.

The CDR3 loop reads CASGTGIPYEQYF. Here the CDR3 DNA reads TGTGCCAGTGGGACAGGGATTCCCTACGAGCAGTACTTC. The J gene is TRBJ2-7, the V gene TRBV12-3 or TRBV12-4, with TRBD1 matching 9 bases. After removal of 9 bases from V and 2 bases from J, the junction contained 5 bases not matched to a gene. The CDR3 runs to 13 residues.

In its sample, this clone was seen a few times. The chain's CDR3 is CAIGYGLISGNTIYF. Written as DNA, the CDR3 is TGTGCCATCGGGTACGGGTTGATCTCTGGAAACACCATATATTTT. The chain recombines TRBV10-3 with TRBJ1-3; D gene unclear. CDR3 length equals 15 residues. V lost 8 bases and J 0 bases, leaving 14 bases between the germline ends. In germline, CDR1 is ENHRY, CDR2 SYGVKD.

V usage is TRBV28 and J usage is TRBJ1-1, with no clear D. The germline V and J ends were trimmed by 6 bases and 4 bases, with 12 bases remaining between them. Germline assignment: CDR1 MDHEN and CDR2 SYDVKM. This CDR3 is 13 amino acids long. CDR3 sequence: CASRSAGSTEAFF. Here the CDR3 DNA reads TGTGCCAGCAGATCGGCGGGTTCCACTGAAGCTTTCTTT.

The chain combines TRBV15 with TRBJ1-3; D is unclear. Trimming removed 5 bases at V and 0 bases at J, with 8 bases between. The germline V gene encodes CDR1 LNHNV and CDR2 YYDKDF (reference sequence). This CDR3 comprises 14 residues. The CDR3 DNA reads TGTGCCACCAGCTACGCGGTCTCTGGAAACACCATATATTTT. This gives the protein CATSYAVSGNTIYF.

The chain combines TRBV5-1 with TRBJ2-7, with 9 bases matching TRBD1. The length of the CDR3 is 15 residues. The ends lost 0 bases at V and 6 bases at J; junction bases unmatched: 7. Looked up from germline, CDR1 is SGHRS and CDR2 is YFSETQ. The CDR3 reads CASSLAGDRAGEQYF. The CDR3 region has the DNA TGCGCCAGCAGCTTGGCCGGGGACAGGGCTGGCGAGCAGTACTTC.

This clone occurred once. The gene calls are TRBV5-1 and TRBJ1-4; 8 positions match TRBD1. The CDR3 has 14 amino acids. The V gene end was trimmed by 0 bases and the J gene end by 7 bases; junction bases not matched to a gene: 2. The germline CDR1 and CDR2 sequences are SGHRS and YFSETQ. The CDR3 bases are TGCGCCAGCAGCTTGGCAGGGGGCCTTGAAAAACTGTTTTTT. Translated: CASSLAGGLEKLFF.

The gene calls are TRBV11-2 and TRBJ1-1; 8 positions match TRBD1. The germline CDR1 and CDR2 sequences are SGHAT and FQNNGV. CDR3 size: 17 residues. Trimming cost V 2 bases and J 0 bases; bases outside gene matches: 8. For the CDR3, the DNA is TGTGCCAGCAGCTTAAGATGGACAGGGCGCATGAACACTGAAGCTTTCTTT. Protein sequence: CASSLRWTGRMNTEAFF.

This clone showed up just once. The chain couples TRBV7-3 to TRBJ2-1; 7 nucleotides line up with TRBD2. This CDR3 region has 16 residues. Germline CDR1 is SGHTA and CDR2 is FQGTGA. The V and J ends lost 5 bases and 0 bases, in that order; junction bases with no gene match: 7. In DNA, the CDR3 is TGTGCCAGCAGCCGTAGCGGGTCTAGCTCCTACAATGAGCAGTTCTTC. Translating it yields CASSRSGSSSYNEQFF.

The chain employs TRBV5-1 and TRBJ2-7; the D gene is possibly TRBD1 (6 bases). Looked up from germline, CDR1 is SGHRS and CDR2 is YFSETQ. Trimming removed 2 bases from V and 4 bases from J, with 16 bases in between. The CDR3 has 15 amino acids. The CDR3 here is CASSLTGSNFYEQYF. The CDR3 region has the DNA TGCGCCAGCAGCTTAACAGGGTCCAACTTTTACGAGCAGTACTTC.

The DNA for the CDR3 is TGTGCCACCCGCACAGGGGCCGCTTACGAGCAGTACTTC. Encoded protein: CATRTGAAYEQYF. The V call is TRBV2, the J call TRBJ2-7; 7 nucleotides agree with TRBD1. V was clipped by 10 bases and J by 4 bases; unmatched bases: 10. The CDR3 has 13 residues. CDR1 is SNHLY, CDR2 FYNNEI, per germline.

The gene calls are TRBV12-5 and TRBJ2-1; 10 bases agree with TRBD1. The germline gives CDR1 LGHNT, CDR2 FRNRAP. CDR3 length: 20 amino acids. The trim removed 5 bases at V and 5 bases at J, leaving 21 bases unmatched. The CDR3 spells CASGNDPSGQGILTNNEQFF. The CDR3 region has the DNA TGTGCTAGTGGTAATGACCCTTCGGGACAGGGGATTTTAACCAACAATGAGCAGTTCTTC.

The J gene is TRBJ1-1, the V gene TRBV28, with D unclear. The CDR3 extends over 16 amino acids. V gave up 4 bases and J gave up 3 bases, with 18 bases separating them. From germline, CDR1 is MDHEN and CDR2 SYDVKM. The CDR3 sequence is CASSSGTRGKYTEAFF. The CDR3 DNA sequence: TGTGCCAGCAGTTCCGGAACCAGAGGCAAGTACACTGAAGCTTTCTTT.

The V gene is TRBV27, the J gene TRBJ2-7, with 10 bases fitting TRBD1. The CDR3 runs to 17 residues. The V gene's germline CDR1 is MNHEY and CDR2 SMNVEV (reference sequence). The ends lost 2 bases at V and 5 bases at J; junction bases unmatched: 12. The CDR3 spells CASSLLSAGQGYHEQYF. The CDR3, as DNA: TGTGCCAGCAGTTTACTCTCTGCGGGACAGGGGTACCACGAGCAGTACTTC.

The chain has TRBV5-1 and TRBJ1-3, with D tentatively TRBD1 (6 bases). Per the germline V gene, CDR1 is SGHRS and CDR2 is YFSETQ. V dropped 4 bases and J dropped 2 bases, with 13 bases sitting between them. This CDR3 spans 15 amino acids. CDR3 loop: CASSVLQGPGNTIYF. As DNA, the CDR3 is TGCGCCAGCAGCGTCCTTCAGGGGCCTGGAAACACCATATATTTT.